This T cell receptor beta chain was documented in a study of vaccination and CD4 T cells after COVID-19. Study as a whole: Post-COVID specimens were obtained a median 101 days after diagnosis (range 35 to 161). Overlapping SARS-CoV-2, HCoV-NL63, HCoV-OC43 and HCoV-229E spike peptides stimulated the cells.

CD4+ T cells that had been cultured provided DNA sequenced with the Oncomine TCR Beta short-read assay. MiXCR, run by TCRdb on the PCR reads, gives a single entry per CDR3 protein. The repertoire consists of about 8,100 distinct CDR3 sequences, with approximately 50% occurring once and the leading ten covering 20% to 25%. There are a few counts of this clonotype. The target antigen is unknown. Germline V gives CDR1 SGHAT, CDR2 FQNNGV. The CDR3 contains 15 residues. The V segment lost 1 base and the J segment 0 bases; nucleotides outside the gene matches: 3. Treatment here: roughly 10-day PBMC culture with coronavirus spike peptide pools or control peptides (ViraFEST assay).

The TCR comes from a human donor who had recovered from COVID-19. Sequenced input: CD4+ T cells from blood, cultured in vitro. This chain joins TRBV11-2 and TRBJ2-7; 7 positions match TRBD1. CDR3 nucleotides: TGTGCCAGCAGCTTAGGGACAGGCGTCTCCTACGAGCAGTACTTC. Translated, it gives CASSLGTGVSYEQYF.